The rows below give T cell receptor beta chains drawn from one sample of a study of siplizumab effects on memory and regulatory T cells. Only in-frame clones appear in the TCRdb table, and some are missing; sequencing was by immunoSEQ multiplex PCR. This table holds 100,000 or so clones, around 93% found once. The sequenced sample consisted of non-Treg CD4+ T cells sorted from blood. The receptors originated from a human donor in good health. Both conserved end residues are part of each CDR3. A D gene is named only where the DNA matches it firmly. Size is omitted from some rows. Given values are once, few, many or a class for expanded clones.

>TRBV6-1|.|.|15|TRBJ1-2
TGTGCCAGCAGTGAAGAAACAGGGTCCAACTATGGCTACACCTTC
CASSEETGSNYGYTF
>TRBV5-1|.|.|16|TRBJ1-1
TGCGCCAGCAGCGCGAAGGACGGAACCCAAGGGACTGAAGCTTTCTTT
CASSAKDGTQGTEAFF
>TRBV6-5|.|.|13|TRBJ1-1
TGTGCCAGCAGTTTGCCGGTGGGGGGAGAAGCTTTCTTT
CASSLPVGGEAFF
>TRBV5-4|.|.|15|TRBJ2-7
TGTGCCAGCAGCCCCACTCCGGTCCACTCCTACGAGCAGTACTTC
CASSPTPVHSYEQYF
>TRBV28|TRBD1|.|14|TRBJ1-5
TGTGCCAGCAGTCTACAGGGGAAGGGCCAGCCCCAGCATTTT
CASSLQGKGQPQHF
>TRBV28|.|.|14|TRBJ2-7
TGTGCCAGCAGGGGAGCCGGGATAGCCTACGAGCAGTACTTC
CASRGAGIAYEQYF
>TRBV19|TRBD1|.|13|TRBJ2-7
TGTGCCAGTAGTCGGGACAGCGGTTACGAGCAGTACTTC
CASSRDSGYEQYF
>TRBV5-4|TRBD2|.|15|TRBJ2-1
TGTGCCAGCAGCTTGGATGGGACTAGACTAAATGAGCAGTTCTTC
CASSLDGTRLNEQFF
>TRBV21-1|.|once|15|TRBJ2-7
TGTGCCAGCAGCACAGTTCGCACAAGAGAGTACGAGCAGTACTTC
CASSTVRTREYEQYF
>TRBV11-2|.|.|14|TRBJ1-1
TGTGCCAGCAGCTTCTTTGAGGGAGGAACTGAAGCTTTCTTT
CASSFFEGGTEAFF
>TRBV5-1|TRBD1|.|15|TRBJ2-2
TGCGCCAGCAGTACCGGGACAGGGGTAACCGGGGAGCTGTTTTTT
CASSTGTGVTGELFF